The 3 T cell receptor beta chains given below trace back to one sample, sequenced in a study of cytomegalovirus exposure and HLA in healthy donors (dated by TCRdb to 2016 to 2017). Library preparation used the immunoSEQ multiplex PCR assay. For the multiplex PCR, a mixture combining 60 forward primers for TCR Vbeta segments and 13 reverse primers for TCR Jbeta segments was used. TCRdb took this table from immuneACCESS and kept in-frame rearrangements with V and J called. Such tables lack part of the clones; where checked against another copy, unresolved V genes explain under half of the gap, and the rest is unexplained. Within this sample are some 170,000 clones, with about 81% of them counted one time only. The ten most abundant clones make up about 1.9% of the sample. Sequenced input: PBMCs. All receptors derive from a woman younger than 30 in good health and CMV-seronegative.

V gene TRBV30 combines with J gene TRBJ1-5; 7 nucleotides line up with TRBD1. V shed 5 bases, J shed 3 bases, and the junction held 4 bases outside the gene matches. Germline-derived CDR1 and CDR2 are GTSNPN and SVGIG (reference sequence). The CDR3 length is 13 residues. The CDR3 sequence: CAWGTADNQPQHF. For the CDR3, the DNA is TGTGCCTGGGGGACAGCCGACAATCAGCCCCAGCATTTT.

CDR3 sequence: CASSPAGQGAYGYTF. DNA for the CDR3: TGTGCCAGTAGTCCTGCGGGACAGGGAGCCTATGGCTACACCTTC. The chain uses TRBV19 and TRBJ1-2; 9 nucleotides match TRBD1. CDR3 size: 15 residues. CDR1 and CDR2 (germline): LNHDA, SQIVND (reference sequence). J gave up 4 bases and V 5 bases, and 8 bases lay outside the gene matches.

V is TRBV19 and J is TRBJ2-5, with 10 bases aligning to TRBD1. The ends lost 8 bases at V and 3 bases at J; junction bases unmatched: 6. Germline CDR1 and CDR2: LNHDA and SQIVND (reference sequence). CDR3 length: 14 amino acids. CDR3 sequence (DNA): TGTGCCAGTCGAAGGACAGGGGGAGAAGAGACCCAGTACTTC. Translated, it gives CASRRTGGEETQYF.